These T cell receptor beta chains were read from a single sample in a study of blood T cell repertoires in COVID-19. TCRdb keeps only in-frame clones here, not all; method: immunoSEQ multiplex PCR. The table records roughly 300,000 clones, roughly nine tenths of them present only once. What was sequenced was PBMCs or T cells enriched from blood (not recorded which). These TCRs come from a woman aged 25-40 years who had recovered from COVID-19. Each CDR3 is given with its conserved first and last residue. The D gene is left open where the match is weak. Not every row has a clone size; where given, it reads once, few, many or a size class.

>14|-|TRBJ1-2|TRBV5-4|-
CASSPNRENYGYTF
TGTGCCAGCAGTCCCAACAGGGAGAACTATGGCTACACCTTC
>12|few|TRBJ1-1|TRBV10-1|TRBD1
CASSGDRGKAFF
TGCGCCAGCAGTGGGGACAGGGGTAAAGCTTTCTTT
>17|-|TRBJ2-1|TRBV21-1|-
CASSFQTSGGYQDEQFF
TGTGCCAGCAGCTTCCAGACTAGCGGGGGGTACCAGGATGAGCAGTTCTTC
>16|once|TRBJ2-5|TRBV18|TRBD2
CASSPSGGPERGTQYF
TGTGCCAGCTCCCCGAGCGGGGGCCCCGAGCGGGGGACCCAGTACTTC
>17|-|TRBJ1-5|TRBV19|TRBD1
CASSILNPDRRNQPQHF
TGTGCCAGTAGTATCCTGAACCCGGACAGGAGAAATCAGCCCCAGCATTTT
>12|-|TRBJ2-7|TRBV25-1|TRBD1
CASTLGGHEQYF
TGTGCCAGCACTCTAGGGGGCCACGAGCAGTACTTC
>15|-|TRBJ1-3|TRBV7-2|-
CASSLAGGLGNTIYF
TGTGCCAGCAGCTTAGCGGGCGGGTTAGGAAACACCATATATTTT
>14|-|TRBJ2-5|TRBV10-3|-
CAISLNSPGETQYF
TGTGCCATCAGTCTGAACTCCCCAGGAGAGACCCAGTACTTC
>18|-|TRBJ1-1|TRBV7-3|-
CASSLTLPGSGMNTEAFF
TGTGCCAGCAGCTTAACGTTACCGGGTTCGGGGATGAACACTGAAGCTTTCTTT
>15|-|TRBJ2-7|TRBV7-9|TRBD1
CASSPLGTGRYEQYF
TGTGCCAGCAGCCCGCTCGGGACAGGGCGGTACGAGCAGTACTTC
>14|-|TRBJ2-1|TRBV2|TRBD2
CASIKLAGGGEQFF
TGTGCCAGCATTAAACTAGCGGGGGGTGGAGAGCAGTTCTTC
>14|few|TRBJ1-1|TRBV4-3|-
CASSQDRAGNQAFF
TGCGCCAGCAGCCAAGACAGGGCGGGAAATCAAGCTTTCTTT
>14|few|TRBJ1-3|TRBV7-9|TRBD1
CASDRGDSGNTIYF
TGTGCCAGCGACAGGGGGGACTCTGGAAACACCATATATTTT
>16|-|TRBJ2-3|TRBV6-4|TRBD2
CASSAASGGVADTQYF
TGTGCCAGCAGTGCGGCTAGCGGGGGGGTCGCAGATACGCAGTATTTT
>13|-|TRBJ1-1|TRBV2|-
CASSLDRNTEAFF
TGTGCCAGCAGCCTAGACAGGAACACTGAAGCTTTCTTT
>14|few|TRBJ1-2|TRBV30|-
CAWRQQGIEYGYTF
TGTGCCTGGAGACAACAGGGAATTGAGTATGGCTACACCTTC
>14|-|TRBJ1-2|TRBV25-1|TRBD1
CASSLQGGAGGYTF
TGTGCTTCCTCGTTACAGGGGGGCGCAGGTGGCTACACCTTC
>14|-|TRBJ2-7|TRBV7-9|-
CASSLQGWEHEQYF
TGTGCCAGCAGCTTACAGGGGTGGGAGCACGAGCAGTACTTC
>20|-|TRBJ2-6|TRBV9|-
CASSVGIRTALFSGANVLTF
TGTGCCAGCAGCGTAGGAATAAGGACAGCACTTTTCTCTGGGGCCAACGTCCTGACTTTC
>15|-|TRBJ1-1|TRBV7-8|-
CASSFLGGRRTEAFF
TGTGCCAGCAGCTTTTTGGGGGGGCGCCGGACTGAAGCTTTCTTT
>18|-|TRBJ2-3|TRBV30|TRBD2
CAWSATYHGGGKTDTQYF
TGTGCCTGGAGTGCAACCTACCACGGGGGGGGCAAAACAGATACGCAGTATTTT
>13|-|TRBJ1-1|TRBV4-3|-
CASSEHRGTEAFF
TGCGCCAGCAGCGAACACCGAGGGACTGAAGCTTTCTTT
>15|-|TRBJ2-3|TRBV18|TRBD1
CASSPDRFSTDTQYF
TGTGCCAGCTCACCGGACAGGTTCAGCACAGATACGCAGTATTTT
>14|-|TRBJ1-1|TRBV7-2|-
CASSPSVKNTEAFF
TGTGCCAGCAGCCCCAGTGTGAAAAACACTGAAGCTTTCTTT
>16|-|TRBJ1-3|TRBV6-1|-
CASSESGIGSGNTIYF
TGTGCCAGCAGTGAATCAGGCATAGGCTCTGGAAACACCATATATTTT
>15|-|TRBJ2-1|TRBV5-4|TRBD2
CASSLLAGLGNEQFF
TGTGCCAGCAGCTTACTAGCGGGGTTGGGGAATGAGCAGTTCTTC
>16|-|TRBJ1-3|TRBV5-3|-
CARSLLRESSGNTIYF
TGTGCCAGAAGCTTGCTGAGGGAAAGCTCTGGAAACACCATATATTTT
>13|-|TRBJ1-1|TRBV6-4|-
CASSSFGGTEAFF
TGTGCCAGCAGTTCTTTCGGGGGAACTGAAGCTTTCTTT